A selection of T cell receptor beta chains follows, all from one sample in a study of cytomegalovirus exposure and HLA in healthy donors. Profiled with immunoSEQ multiplex PCR; TCRdb holds only in-frame clones, not every one. The repertoire holds fewer than 90,000 clones, with approximately 88% as singletons. The material sequenced was PBMCs. These receptors were collected from a woman younger than 30 in good health and CMV-seropositive. Each CDR3 is given with its conserved first and last residue. The order of the fields is CDR3 protein, clone size, V gene. A clone size is listed for some rows: how often the clone was seen (once, few, many), or a class if it is expanded.

CASSQAVWNTEAFF | few | TRBV4-1
CASSKRGGLGETQYF | - | TRBV27
CAWSVGGSDTQYF | - | TRBV30
CAWSTGQVQLFF | - | TRBV30
CASSSRGGSIQPQHF | - | TRBV7-9
CASSEAGTGIYEQYF | few | TRBV6-1
CASSLAGDPLYEQYF | - | TRBV7-8
CAWSLAGVLQYF | - | TRBV30
CASSTQQWNTEAFF | - | TRBV4-1
CASRDRTSGTEAFF | - | TRBV6-5
CATRGGGSETQYF | - | TRBV28
CSAGPQGYTEAFF | - | TRBV29-1
CAWSVGGGYGDTQYF | - | TRBV30
CASSPTSGVKNIQYF | - | TRBV7-9